This T cell receptor (beta chain) originates from a study of T cells after posttransplantation cyclophosphamide. Study-wide findings and caveats: Tissue-infiltrating T cells from skin or gut overlapped little with blood T cells. Recipient CMV seropositivity and CMV reactivation strongly tracked TRB clonality. Donor CD8+ memory clones often dominated recipient blood repertoires at later times.

The germline V gene has CDR1 MNHEY and CDR2 SVGAGI. Unmatched junction bases numbered 1, after V lost 0 bases and J lost 5 bases. The CDR3 has 14 residues. Cyclophosphamide on days +3 and +4 followed busulfan-fludarabine conditioning and a marrow graft. Clones were read by immunoSEQ multiplex PCR, and TCRdb kept only the in-frame ones, dropping some. The repertoire has some 4,300 clones, about four fifths of them found once; the top ten carry more than 3.5%. The count of this clone is one. What it binds is not known. The sequence was obtained from a male patient aged 50 to 59 who received an allogeneic stem cell transplant from a related donor and was CMV-positive. Some T cells may originate from the graft donor. V is TRBV6-5 and J is TRBJ2-1, with TRBD1 matching over 7 bases. The sample was PBMCs, taken after allogeneic stem cell transplant with posttransplant cyclophosphamide. CDR3 in DNA: TGTGCCAGCAGTTACTCGCAGGGGGACAATGAGCAGTTCTTC. Its translation is CASSYSQGDNEQFF.